The rows below give T cell receptor beta chains drawn from one sample of a study of beta chain features in type 1 diabetes. Measured with immunoSEQ multiplex PCR; TCRdb has only the in-frame clones, and not every one. This table holds about 340,000 clones, roughly 13% found once. The sequenced sample was naive CD4+ T cells from blood. Every receptor here comes from a woman aged 18-29 years with type 1 diabetes. Both conserved end residues are part of each CDR3. Fields, in order: CDR3 length, J gene, V gene, clone size, D gene, CDR3 protein, CDR3 DNA. A D gene is named only where the DNA matches it firmly. Clone size is shown for a subset of rows, as once, few, many or a class of expanded clone.

length: 15; J: TRBJ1-5; V: TRBV18; size: few; D: NA; CDR3: CASSPGLARNQPQHF; DNA: TGTGCCAGCTCACCTGGGTTAGCCCGGAATCAGCCCCAGCATTTT
length: 15; J: TRBJ2-1; V: TRBV10-3; size: few; D: TRBD2; CDR3: CAISGLAGGYNEQFF; DNA: TGTGCCATCAGCGGACTAGCGGGAGGCTACAATGAGCAGTTCTTC
length: 15; J: TRBJ2-3; V: TRBV7-8; size: once; D: TRBD2; CDR3: CASSQPGLGTDTQYF; DNA: TGTGCCAGCAGCCAACCGGGACTAGGGACAGATACGCAGTATTTT
length: 14; J: TRBJ2-2; V: TRBV30; size: few; D: NA; CDR3: CAWSVNRNTGELFF; DNA: TGTGCCTGGAGTGTAAACAGGAACACCGGGGAGCTGTTTTTT
length: 12; J: TRBJ2-2; V: TRBV6-5; size: NA; D: NA; CDR3: CASSSHSGSLFF; DNA: TGTGCCAGCAGTAGCCACTCAGGGTCCCTGTTTTTT
length: 12; J: TRBJ2-5; V: TRBV10-1; size: NA; D: NA; CDR3: CASTSERETQYF; DNA: TGCGCCAGCACCTCCGAGCGAGAGACCCAGTACTTC
length: 10; J: TRBJ1-2; V: TRBV2; size: few; D: NA; CDR3: CASTQGGYTF; DNA: TGTGCCAGCACCCAGGGGGGCTACACCTTC
length: 14; J: TRBJ2-5; V: TRBV5-1; size: few; D: TRBD2; CDR3: CASSPPSGRETQYF; DNA: TGCGCCAGCAGCCCTCCTAGCGGTCGAGAGACCCAGTACTTC
length: 14; J: TRBJ2-7; V: TRBV30; size: NA; D: TRBD2; CDR3: CAWSDPSGAYEQYF; DNA: TGTGCCTGGAGTGATCCTAGCGGGGCCTACGAGCAGTACTTC
length: 16; J: TRBJ2-2; V: TRBV6-6; size: few; D: TRBD1; CDR3: CASSYRGTVNTGELFF; DNA: TGTGCCAGCAGTTACCGTGGGACAGTGAACACCGGGGAGCTGTTTTTT
length: 12; J: TRBJ2-5; V: TRBV14; size: NA; D: NA; CDR3: CASSQAGGVQYF; DNA: TGTGCCAGCAGCCAAGCCGGGGGAGTGCAGTACTTC
length: 15; J: TRBJ2-1; V: TRBV6-1; size: NA; D: TRBD1; CDR3: CASRTGTGNRNEQFF; DNA: TGTGCCAGCAGGACCGGGACAGGGAATAGAAATGAGCAGTTCTTC
length: 12; J: TRBJ2-3; V: TRBV6-1; size: few; D: NA; CDR3: CASSYDTDTQYF; DNA: TGTGCCAGCAGCTACGACACAGATACGCAGTATTTT
length: 18; J: TRBJ2-3; V: TRBV5-4; size: NA; D: TRBD2; CDR3: CASSSGTSGIGGTDTQYF; DNA: TGTGCCAGCAGCTCCGGGACTAGCGGGATCGGAGGCACAGATACGCAGTATTTT
length: 13; J: TRBJ1-1; V: TRBV2; size: NA; D: NA; CDR3: CASSYQENTEAFF; DNA: TGTGCCAGCAGCTATCAGGAGAACACTGAAGCTTTCTTT
length: 14; J: TRBJ1-2; V: TRBV6-6; size: few; D: TRBD1; CDR3: CASRSATGPDGYTF; DNA: TGTGCCAGCCGATCCGCGACAGGGCCCGATGGCTACACCTTC
length: 14; J: TRBJ2-3; V: TRBV2; size: few; D: TRBD2; CDR3: CASRSGLAADTQYF; DNA: TGTGCCAGCAGATCTGGACTAGCAGCTGATACGCAGTATTTT
length: 12; J: TRBJ2-1; V: TRBV7-2; size: NA; D: NA; CDR3: CASSSLGSALLF; DNA: TGTGCCAGCAGCTCTTTAGGGAGCGCTCTGCTCTTC
length: 13; J: TRBJ2-5; V: TRBV6-5; size: few; D: TRBD2; CDR3: CASSLAGAETQYF; DNA: TGTGCCAGCAGCTTAGCGGGAGCGGAGACCCAGTACTTC
length: 12; J: TRBJ2-6; V: TRBV7-2; size: NA; D: NA; CDR3: CASSSRANVLTF; DNA: TGTGCCAGCAGCTCTAGGGCCAACGTCCTGACTTTC
length: 18; J: TRBJ2-3; V: TRBV11-2; size: few; D: TRBD2; CDR3: CASSLSISGRGDTDTQYF; DNA: TGTGCCAGCAGCTTATCAATTAGCGGGAGAGGCGACACAGATACGCAGTATTTT
length: 15; J: TRBJ1-2; V: TRBV7-9; size: NA; D: TRBD1; CDR3: CASSLGQGAPYGYTF; DNA: TGTGCCAGCAGCTTGGGACAGGGGGCGCCGTATGGCTACACCTTC
length: 15; J: TRBJ1-1; V: TRBV29-1; size: NA; D: TRBD1; CDR3: CSVGLQGARNTEAFF; DNA: TGCAGCGTTGGGCTACAGGGGGCACGGAACACTGAAGCTTTCTTT
length: 12; J: TRBJ2-5; V: TRBV30; size: NA; D: TRBD2; CDR3: CAWSGGGETQYF; DNA: TGTGCCTGGAGTGGGGGGGGAGAGACCCAGTACTTC
length: 13; J: TRBJ1-1; V: TRBV28; size: NA; D: NA; CDR3: CASTKTGFAEAFF; DNA: TGTGCCAGCACCAAAACAGGGTTCGCTGAAGCTTTCTTT
length: 14; J: TRBJ2-1; V: TRBV7-9; size: few; D: TRBD2; CDR3: CAWMMAGGPYEQFF; DNA: TGTGCCTGGATGATGGCGGGAGGGCCATATGAGCAGTTCTTC
length: 13; J: TRBJ1-2; V: TRBV30; size: NA; D: NA; CDR3: CAWSYWGGRGYTF; DNA: TGTGCCTGGAGTTATTGGGGGGGTCGGGGCTACACCTTC
length: 16; J: TRBJ2-3; V: TRBV6-5; size: NA; D: NA; CDR3: CASSYSPGTSTDTQYF; DNA: TGTGCCAGCAGTTACTCCCCCGGGACTTCCACAGATACGCAGTATTTT
length: 14; J: TRBJ2-2; V: TRBV13; size: few; D: TRBD1; CDR3: CASSPRGPTGELFF; DNA: TGTGCCAGCAGCCCGAGGGGGCCCACCGGGGAGCTGTTTTTT
length: 14; J: TRBJ2-7; V: TRBV7-9; size: few; D: TRBD2; CDR3: CASGPIGRLDEQYF; DNA: TGTGCCAGCGGCCCAATCGGGAGGTTAGACGAGCAGTACTTC
length: 14; J: TRBJ1-2; V: TRBV18; size: NA; D: TRBD1; CDR3: CASSGQETNYGYTF; DNA: TGTGCCAGCTCAGGACAGGAGACTAACTATGGCTACACCTTC
length: 12; J: TRBJ2-3; V: TRBV27; size: NA; D: TRBD2; CDR3: CASSHQRGEQYF; DNA: TGTGCCAGCAGTCACCAGCGGGGGGAGCAGTATTTT
length: 14; J: TRBJ1-2; V: TRBV25-1; size: NA; D: TRBD1; CDR3: CASSRTGWVDGYTF; DNA: TGTGCCAGCAGTAGGACAGGCTGGGTTGATGGCTACACCTTC
length: 17; J: TRBJ2-1; V: TRBV7-9; size: few; D: TRBD2; CDR3: CASSLGGTSGGYNEQFF; DNA: TGTGCCAGCAGCTTAGGAGGGACTAGCGGGGGTTACAATGAGCAGTTCTTC
length: 17; J: TRBJ2-3; V: TRBV15; size: NA; D: TRBD2; CDR3: CATSRQPSGSGTDTQYF; DNA: TGTGCCACCAGCAGACAGCCGAGCGGGAGTGGGACAGATACGCAGTATTTT
length: 15; J: TRBJ2-1; V: TRBV7-3; size: NA; D: NA; CDR3: CASTRGSSRYNEQFF; DNA: TGTGCCAGCACCCGGGGTAGTAGTAGGTACAATGAGCAGTTCTTC
length: 14; J: TRBJ2-2; V: TRBV28; size: NA; D: NA; CDR3: CASRTGANTGELFF; DNA: TGTGCCAGCAGGACGGGGGCGAACACCGGGGAGCTGTTTTTT
length: 15; J: TRBJ2-3; V: TRBV5-1; size: few; D: TRBD2; CDR3: CASSLRAGNTDTQYF; DNA: TGCGCCAGCAGCTTGAGAGCGGGAAACACAGATACGCAGTATTTT
length: 17; J: TRBJ1-5; V: TRBV5-1; size: few; D: TRBD1; CDR3: CASSLGARTGANQPQHF; DNA: TGCGCCAGCAGCCTTGGGGCCCGGACAGGGGCCAATCAGCCCCAGCATTTT
length: 16; J: TRBJ1-4; V: TRBV28; size: few; D: NA; CDR3: CASSSPSGGDYEKLFF; DNA: TGTGCCAGCAGTTCCCCCTCGGGTGGGGACTATGAAAAACTGTTTTTT
length: 12; J: TRBJ1-5; V: TRBV15; size: NA; D: NA; CDR3: CATSMRDQPQHF; DNA: TGTGCCACCAGCATGAGGGATCAGCCCCAGCATTTT
length: 15; J: TRBJ1-2; V: TRBV5-6; size: few; D: NA; CDR3: CASSLRQTANYGYTF; DNA: TGTGCCAGCAGCTTGAGACAGACAGCTAACTATGGCTACACCTTC
length: 14; J: TRBJ2-7; V: TRBV6-5; size: NA; D: TRBD1; CDR3: CASSERQGTYEQYF; DNA: TGTGCCAGCAGTGAAAGACAGGGAACCTACGAGCAGTACTTC
length: 15; J: TRBJ1-2; V: TRBV5-6; size: NA; D: TRBD1; CDR3: CASSTPGQGHHGYTF; DNA: TGTGCCAGCAGCACCCCGGGACAGGGTCATCATGGCTACACCTTC
length: 13; J: TRBJ2-1; V: TRBV10-3; size: NA; D: NA; CDR3: CASSLDSSNEQFF; DNA: TGTGCCAGCTCACTAGACTCTTCGAATGAGCAGTTCTTC
length: 16; J: TRBJ2-7; V: TRBV28; size: NA; D: NA; CDR3: CASSSSTLGRSYEQYF; DNA: TGTGCCAGCAGTTCCTCCACGCTCGGTCGGAGCTACGAGCAGTACTTC
length: 11; J: TRBJ2-1; V: TRBV5-1; size: few; D: NA; CDR3: CASSGGHEQFF; DNA: TGCGCCAGCAGTGGAGGGCATGAGCAGTTCTTC
length: 14; J: TRBJ2-5; V: TRBV9; size: few; D: NA; CDR3: CASSASTVQETQYF; DNA: TGTGCCAGCAGCGCTTCGACAGTTCAAGAGACCCAGTACTTC
length: 16; J: TRBJ2-4; V: TRBV27; size: NA; D: TRBD2; CDR3: CASSSRLAGDKNIQYF; DNA: TGTGCCAGCAGTTCCAGACTAGCGGGAGACAAAAACATTCAGTACTTC
length: 14; J: TRBJ2-5; V: TRBV28; size: NA; D: NA; CDR3: CASRRAGPVETQYF; DNA: TGTGCCAGCAGGCGGGCAGGTCCTGTGGAGACCCAGTACTTC
length: 12; J: TRBJ2-3; V: TRBV7-2; size: NA; D: NA; CDR3: CASSPRTDTQYF; DNA: TGTGCCAGCAGCCCTCGCACAGATACGCAGTATTTT
length: 15; J: TRBJ2-2; V: TRBV30; size: NA; D: TRBD2; CDR3: CAWSDPGLAGGELFF; DNA: TGTGCCTGGAGTGACCCCGGACTAGCGGGAGGGGAGCTGTTTTTT
length: 18; J: TRBJ2-3; V: TRBV19; size: NA; D: TRBD2; CDR3: CASSLNAGLAGVADTQYF; DNA: TGTGCCAGTAGCCTGAATGCCGGACTAGCGGGAGTCGCAGATACGCAGTATTTT